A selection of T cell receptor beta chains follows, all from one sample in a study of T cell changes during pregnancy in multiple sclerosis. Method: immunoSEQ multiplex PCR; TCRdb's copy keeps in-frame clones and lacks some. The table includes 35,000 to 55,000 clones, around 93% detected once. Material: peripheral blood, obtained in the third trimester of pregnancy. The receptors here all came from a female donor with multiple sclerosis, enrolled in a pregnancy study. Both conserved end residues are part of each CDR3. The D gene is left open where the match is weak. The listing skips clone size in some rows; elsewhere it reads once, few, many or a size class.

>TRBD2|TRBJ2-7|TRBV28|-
TGTGCCAGCAGGGGGCCGGGGGGAGGTTCCTACGAGCAGTACTTC
CASRGPGGGSYEQYF
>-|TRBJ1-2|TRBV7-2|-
TGTGCCAGCAGCCTACCCCGGGGTTATGGCTACACCTTC
CASSLPRGYGYTF
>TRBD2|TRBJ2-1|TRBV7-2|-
TGTGCCAGCAGTCAAGCCCTAGCGGGAGCGGAGTTCTTC
CASSQALAGAEFF
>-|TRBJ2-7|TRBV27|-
TGTGCCGGCAGTTTTCGTGGAGGGTTCGAGCAGTACTTC
CAGSFRGGFEQYF
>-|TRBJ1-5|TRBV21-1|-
TGTGCCAGCAGCAAAGACGGTCGCGGGGCCGGCATTGGCAATCAGCCCCAGCATTTT
CASSKDGRGAGIGNQPQHF
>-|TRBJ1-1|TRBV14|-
TGTGCCAGCAGCCAAGATCAGTATCCAAACACTGAAGCTTTCTTT
CASSQDQYPNTEAFF
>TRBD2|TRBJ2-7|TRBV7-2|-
TGTGCCAGCAGCTTATCGACTAGCGGATTAAACTACGAGCAGTACTTC
CASSLSTSGLNYEQYF
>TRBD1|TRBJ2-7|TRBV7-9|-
TGTGCCAGCAGTTACCGGGACAGGGCCCACGAGCAGTACTTC
CASSYRDRAHEQYF
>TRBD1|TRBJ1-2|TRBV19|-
TGTGCCAGTAGTCCCCGTGACAGGGTGGACGGCTACACCTTC
CASSPRDRVDGYTF
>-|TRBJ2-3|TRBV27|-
TGTGCCAGCAGTTCGGGAGACGGGACAGATACGCAGTATTTT
CASSSGDGTDTQYF
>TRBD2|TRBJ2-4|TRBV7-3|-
TGTGCCAGCAGCTTAACGCGAGCGGGAGGAGCCAAAAACATTCAGTACTTC
CASSLTRAGGAKNIQYF
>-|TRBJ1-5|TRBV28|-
TGTGCCAGCAGTCCCAGGGGAGGGGTGGGGGATCAGCCCCAGCATTTT
CASSPRGGVGDQPQHF
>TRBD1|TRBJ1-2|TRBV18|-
TGTGCCAGCTCACCACGACAGGGATTTGAGTATTATGGCTACACCTTC
CASSPRQGFEYYGYTF
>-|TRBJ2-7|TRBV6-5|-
TGTGCCAGCAGCCGTCTCTACGAGCAGTACTTC
CASSRLYEQYF
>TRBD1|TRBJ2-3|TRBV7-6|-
TGTGCCAGCAGCCTCGGACAGGGTAGCACAGATACGCAGTATTTT
CASSLGQGSTDTQYF
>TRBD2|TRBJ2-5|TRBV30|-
TGTGCCTGGGGATTAACTAGCGGGAGCGAGACCCAGTACTTC
CAWGLTSGSETQYF
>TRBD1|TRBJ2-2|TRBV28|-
TGTGCCAGCAGTAGCGACAGGGTGGCAAACACCGGGGAGCTGTTTTTT
CASSSDRVANTGELFF
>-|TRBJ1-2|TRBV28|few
TGTGCCAGCAGTTTTGTGGCAGACTATGGCTACACCTTC
CASSFVADYGYTF
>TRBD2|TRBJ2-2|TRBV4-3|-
TGCGCCAGCAGCCACAGAAGCGGGATAAACACCGGGGAGCTGTTTTTT
CASSHRSGINTGELFF
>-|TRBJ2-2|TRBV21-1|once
TGTGCCAGCAGCAAAGCGCTTGAGGACAGGGCATCCGGGGAGCTGTTTTTT
CASSKALEDRASGELFF
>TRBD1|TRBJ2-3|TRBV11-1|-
TGTGCCAGCAGTTGGAAGGGACAGGCTACAGATACGCAGTATTTT
CASSWKGQATDTQYF
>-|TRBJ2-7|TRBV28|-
TGTGCCAGCAAGGAGGGCCCCTACGAGCAGTACTTC
CASKEGPYEQYF
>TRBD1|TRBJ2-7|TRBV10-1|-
TGCGCCAGGCGGTCCCCAGGGGGTATGGGCGAGCAGTACTTC
CARRSPGGMGEQYF
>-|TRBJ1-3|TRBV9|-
TGTGCCAGCAGCCCGTACCTCTCCCGAGACTCTGGAAACACCATATATTTT
CASSPYLSRDSGNTIYF
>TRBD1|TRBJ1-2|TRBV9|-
TGTGCCAGCAGCGCCCAAGGACAGGGAGGCTATGGCTACACCTTC
CASSAQGQGGYGYTF
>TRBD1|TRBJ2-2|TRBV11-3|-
TGTGCCAGCAGCTTTATGGGACAGGGACGCACCGGGGAGCTGTTTTTT
CASSFMGQGRTGELFF
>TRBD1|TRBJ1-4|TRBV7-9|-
TGTGCCAGCAGCTTAGGGAGGACAGGACTCAATGAAAAACTGTTTTTT
CASSLGRTGLNEKLFF
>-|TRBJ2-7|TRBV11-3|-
TGTGCCAGCAGCTTATTGGGGAGATCCTACGAGCAGTACTTC
CASSLLGRSYEQYF
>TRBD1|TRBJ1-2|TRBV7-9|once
TGTGCCAGCAGCTTATCGGGACAGCGTAACTATGGCTACACCTTC
CASSLSGQRNYGYTF
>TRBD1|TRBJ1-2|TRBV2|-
TGTGCCAGCAGTCGAGGACAGGGAGGGCATGGCTACACCTTC
CASSRGQGGHGYTF
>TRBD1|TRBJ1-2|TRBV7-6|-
TGTGCCAGCAGCTTATTGCAGGGGGCCTATGGCTACACCTTC
CASSLLQGAYGYTF
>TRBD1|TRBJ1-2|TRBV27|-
TGTGCCAGCAGTTTCACCGGACAGGGCAAATATGGCTACACCTTC
CASSFTGQGKYGYTF
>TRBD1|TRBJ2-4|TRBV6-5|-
TGTGCCAGCAGCCGAGACAGGGGATCCGAAAACATTCAGTACTTC
CASSRDRGSENIQYF
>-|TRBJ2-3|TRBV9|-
TGTGCCAGCAGCGTAGGGTTTTCGAGGGCCACAGATACGCAGTATTTT
CASSVGFSRATDTQYF
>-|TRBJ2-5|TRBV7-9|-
TGTGCCAGCAGCTTAGCCCGACAGATCGAAGAGACCCAGTACTTC
CASSLARQIEETQYF
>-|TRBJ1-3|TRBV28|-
TGTGCCAGCAGTTTACTCTCCGGAAACACCATATATTTT
CASSLLSGNTIYF